This T cell receptor (beta chain) was documented in a study of OX40 agonist ivuxolimab in advanced cancers. The protocol was immunoSEQ multiplex PCR, while the TCRdb copy is restricted to in-frame clones and leaves out a portion. The sample gives approximately 15,000 clones, 80% of which show up once; around 25% is in the top ten. Patients were ruled out by autoimmune disease history or systemic immunosuppression. V lost 5 bases, J lost 3 bases, and 7 bases stayed unmatched. From germline, CDR1 is SEHNR and CDR2 FQNEAQ (reference sequence). The CDR3 extends over 15 amino acids. The chain employs TRBV7-9 and TRBJ2-3; the match to TRBD2 covers 8 bases. This clonotype was sampled from an adult with an advanced solid tumor such as melanoma, head and neck, liver or kidney cancer. The input for sequencing was CD4+ or CD8+ T cells sorted from blood, taken in a trial of the OX40 agonist ivuxolimab. The CDR3 reads CASSPGGVGTDTQYF. DNA of the CDR3: TGTGCCAGCAGCCCGGGGGGGGTCGGGACAGATACGCAGTATTTT.